Listed here is a single T cell receptor (beta chain). The antigen remains undetermined. The CDR3 has 14 residues. Trimming cost V 6 bases and J 3 bases; bases outside gene matches: 3. Germline V lookup: CDR1 LNHDA, CDR2 SQIVND (reference sequence). Survey level was the resolution at which the v3.0 immunoSEQ assay ran. Clones were read by immunoSEQ multiplex PCR, and TCRdb kept only the in-frame ones, dropping some. Among about 35,000 clones listed, approximately 72% were seen once. The data are from a study of long-term antiretroviral therapy in people with HIV. Overall study results and limits: Repertoire dominance by clones expanded before ART was seen at all time points. Diversity measured after ART increased yet remained under transplant donor controls.

The genes are TRBV19 and TRBJ2-2; TRBD2 matches at 8 bases. The source material was unsorted PBMCs, sampled 3 years after starting antiretroviral therapy. The source of this sequence is a man aged 45 to 65 with HIV. For the CDR3, the DNA is TGTGCCAGTAGCCCGGGACTAGACACCGGGGAGCTGTTTTTT. Translating gives CASSPGLDTGELFF.